This T cell receptor (beta chain) was identified during a study of cytomegalovirus exposure and HLA in healthy donors. Worth noting for this clone: Its specificity is not known.

This PCR relied on a set of 60 Vbeta primers and 13 Jbeta primers. Generated by immunoSEQ multiplex PCR, the TCRdb table keeps only in-frame clones and is missing some. The sample consists of roughly 82,000 clones, approximately 72% of them appearing once. Study results and caveats: Later genetic work tied a missense DCLRE1C variant to beta-chain V and J trimming. Reports state that TCR beta sequences accurately predicted most subjects' HLA-A and HLA-B alleles.

The CDR3 has 16 residues. Per germline, CDR1 MDHEN and CDR2 SYDVKM. After removal of 3 bases from V and 4 bases from J, the junction contained 8 bases not matched to a gene. The origin of this receptor is a woman aged 35 to 49 in good health and CMV-seropositive. Sequencing input: PBMCs. This sequence joins TRBV28 and TRBJ1-5; 8 bases agree with TRBD1. The CDR3 spells CASSFAGTGKNQPQHF. CDR3 coding DNA: TGTGCCAGCAGTTTTGCGGGGACAGGAAAGAATCAGCCCCAGCATTTT.